The 17 T cell receptor beta chains below come from one sample, sequenced in a study of T-cell reconstitution after alpha-beta-depleted transplantation in children. Unique molecular identifiers were used to barcode this TCRbeta library. One entry per CDR3 protein results from TCRdb running MiXCR on the PCR reads. The sample holds about 980,000 distinct CDR3 sequences, under 30% seen once. Sequences were derived from PBMCs, mostly from graft donor cells, sampled 360 days after TCRalphabeta/CD19-depleted stem cell transplant. Every receptor here comes from a boy under three years old who had a stem cell transplant for SCID, so the T cells may come from the graft donor.

This CDR3 reads CASGTGMNYGYTF. The DNA of the CDR3 is TGTGCCAGCGGGACAGGAATGAACTATGGCTACACCTTC. V is TRBV10-3 and J is TRBJ1-2; 8 positions match TRBD1. Germline assignment: CDR1 ENHRY and CDR2 SYGVKD. J gave up 2 bases and V 10 bases, and 6 bases lay outside the gene matches. The CDR3 is 13 residues long.

J is TRBJ2-6 and V is TRBV18, with D maybe TRBD1 (5 bases). CDR1 KGHSH and CDR2 LQKENI come from the germline V gene. The CDR3 is 16 residues long. V was shortened by 1 base and J by 2 bases, with 9 bases between the two germline ends. CDR3 region: CASSPQQGTGANVLTF. As DNA, the CDR3 is TGTGCCAGCTCACCACAGCAGGGAACTGGGGCCAACGTCCTGACTTTC.

This clonotype has ten or more counts. The chain uses TRBV29-1 and TRBJ1-1; D gene ambiguous. The V gene lost 7 bases and the J gene lost 1 base, with 10 bases spanning the gap. There are 12 residues in the CDR3. Germline V lookup: CDR1 SQVTM, CDR2 ANQGSEA. The CDR3: CSAGRTNTEAFF. DNA of the CDR3: TGCAGCGCTGGACGGACGAACACTGAAGCTTTCTTT.

The chain joins TRBV10-3 to TRBJ2-1; the D is unclear. Trimming cost V 2 bases and J 7 bases, with 6 bases left between them. CDR3 length: 12 residues. The V gene's germline CDR1 is ENHRY and CDR2 SYGVKD. In nucleotides, the CDR3 is TGTGCCATCAGTGAGAACGGGAATGAGCAGTTCTTC. It yields the protein CAISENGNEQFF.

The rearrangement links TRBV18 to TRBJ2-3; perhaps D is TRBD1 or TRBD2 (6 bases each). Germline CDR1 reads KGHSH; CDR2 reads LQKENI. The CDR3 is made up of 15 amino acids. The V and J ends lost 3 bases and 5 bases respectively, with 15 bases between them. The CDR3 DNA is TGTGCCAGCTCACCCCTAGGACGGGGGCGAGATACGCAGTATTTT. The encoded protein is CASSPLGRGRDTQYF.

This chain joins TRBV3-1 and TRBJ1-4, with D possibly TRBD1 on 5 matching bases. This CDR3 has 14 amino acids. V was pared by 1 base and J by 8 bases, with 11 bases between. CDR1 is LGHDT and CDR2 is YNNKEL in the germline V gene (reference sequence). The CDR3 is CASSQGGVGEKLFF. In nucleotides, the CDR3 is TGTGCCAGCAGCCAAGGAGGGGTTGGGGAAAAACTGTTTTTT.

V and J are TRBV6-2 or TRBV6-3 and TRBJ2-7; TRBD1 is a possible D gene (5 bases). Looked up from germline, CDR1 is MNHEY and CDR2 is SVGEGT. Trimming stripped 5 bases from V and 3 bases from J, with 14 bases between. CDR3 length: 14 residues. DNA of the CDR3: TGTGCCAGCAGTCCCAATTTCGACAGCTACGAGCAGTACTTC. Translation: CASSPNFDSYEQYF.

The chain uses TRBV5-1 and TRBJ2-7; D not resolved. Per the germline V gene, CDR1 is SGHRS and CDR2 is YFSETQ. This CDR3 spans 15 amino acids. Trimming removed 4 bases at V and 4 bases at J, with 18 bases between. The CDR3: CASSPKGSERYEQYF. In nucleotides, the CDR3 is TGCGCCAGCAGCCCGAAGGGCAGCGAGCGTTACGAGCAGTACTTC.

The table lists this clonotype with a count of one. CDR3 nucleotides: TGTGCCAGCAGCCTCCGGACAGAGCAGCTGACGGAGCAGTTCTTC. It specifies CASSLRTEQLTEQFF. V usage is TRBV5-4 and J usage is TRBJ2-1; tentatively, D is TRBD1 (6 bases). Between the trimmed V and J ends, which lost 4 bases and 10 bases, there was a span of 21 bases. This CDR3 contains 15 residues. The germline CDR1 and CDR2 sequences are SGHNT and YYREEE (reference sequence). Full variable domain (missing parts from reference TRBV5-4 and TRBJ2-1): ETGVTQSPTHLIKTRGQQVTLRCSSQSGHNTVSWYQQALGQGPQFIFQYYREEENGRGNFPPRFSGLQFPNYSSELNVNALELDDSALYLCASSLRTEQLTEQFFGPGTRLTVL.

This chain joins TRBV29-1 and TRBJ2-1; the match to TRBD1 covers 10 bases. Trimming removed 4 bases from V and 8 bases from J; junction bases left unmatched: 5. The CDR3 contains 13 residues. Germline CDR1 and CDR2: SQVTM and ANQGSEA. The CDR3 region is CSVAETGGHEQFF. The CDR3 coding sequence is TGCAGCGTTGCAGAGACAGGGGGCCATGAGCAGTTCTTC.

This rearrangement joins TRBV3-1 to TRBJ2-3, with 8 bases fitting TRBD2. The CDR3 spans 16 residues. The V gene end was trimmed by 0 bases and the J gene end by 4 bases; junction bases not matched to a gene: 6. CDR1 and CDR2 (germline): LGHDT, YNNKEL (reference sequence). The CDR3 DNA sequence: TGTGCCAGCAGCCAAGATCGAGCTAGCGGGTCAGATACGCAGTATTTT. Its translation is CASSQDRASGSDTQYF.

This clonotype was detected only a few times. The CDR3, as DNA: TGCGCCAGCAGCTTCGTCGATGGGGATGGCTACACCTTC. Translation: CASSFVDGDGYTF. J is TRBJ1-2 and V is TRBV5-1; D unclear. Germline V gives CDR1 SGHRS, CDR2 YFSETQ. This CDR3 spans 13 amino acids. Trimming cost V 2 bases and J 6 bases, with 11 bases left between them.

A few counts support this clonotype. V and J are TRBV7-3 and TRBJ1-3, with a possible D match to TRBD1 (6 bases). CDR1 is SGHTA, CDR2 FQGTGA, per germline. The CDR3 is 15 residues long. V lost 2 bases and J lost 4, with 12 bases in between. Here the CDR3 reads CASSLRRGWGNTIYF. CDR3 sequence (DNA): TGTGCCAGCAGCTTACGCAGGGGCTGGGGAAACACCATATATTTT.

This clonotype appeared a few times. V usage is TRBV12-3 or TRBV12-4 and J usage is TRBJ1-1; D not resolved. The CDR3 spans 14 residues. V lost 7 bases to trimming and J lost 1 base, with 13 bases between them. CDR3 sequence: CASNGGQGNTEAFF. The CDR3 coding sequence is TGTGCCAGCAATGGCGGGCAAGGGAACACTGAAGCTTTCTTT.

As to this clonotype: At one end the junction does not follow the germline gene, possibly because of a read error. The chain employs TRBV15 and TRBJ2-7; D may be TRBD2 (5 bases). The CDR3 extends over 14 amino acids. CDR1 and CDR2 from the germline V gene are LNHNV and YYDKDF (reference sequence). DNA of the CDR3: TGTGCCACCAGCAGAAGTGCCTTGGACTCCCTTCGGGCTTTC. It specifies CATSRSALDSLRAF.

V is TRBV20-1 and J is TRBJ1-5, with D possibly being TRBD1 (6 bases). Germline V gives CDR1 DFQATT, CDR2 SNEGSKA (reference sequence). The CDR3 consists of 15 residues. V gave up 6 bases and J gave up 3 bases, with 18 bases separating them. The CDR3 loop reads CSATPGTPFNQPQHF. As DNA, the CDR3 is TGCAGTGCAACCCCCGGGACACCTTTCAATCAGCCCCAGCATTTT.

This clonotype was detected only a few times. The chain joins TRBV27 to TRBJ1-1; tentatively, D is TRBD1 (6 bases). This CDR3 is 16 amino acids long. The V end lost 6 bases, the J end lost 0 bases, and 17 bases lay between the germline ends. Germline V gene lookup returns CDR1 MNHEY and CDR2 SMNVEV (reference sequence). The CDR3 region is CASSHLGGGMNTEAFF. The CDR3 coding sequence is TGTGCCAGCAGCCACTTGGGGGGCGGCATGAACACTGAAGCTTTCTTT.